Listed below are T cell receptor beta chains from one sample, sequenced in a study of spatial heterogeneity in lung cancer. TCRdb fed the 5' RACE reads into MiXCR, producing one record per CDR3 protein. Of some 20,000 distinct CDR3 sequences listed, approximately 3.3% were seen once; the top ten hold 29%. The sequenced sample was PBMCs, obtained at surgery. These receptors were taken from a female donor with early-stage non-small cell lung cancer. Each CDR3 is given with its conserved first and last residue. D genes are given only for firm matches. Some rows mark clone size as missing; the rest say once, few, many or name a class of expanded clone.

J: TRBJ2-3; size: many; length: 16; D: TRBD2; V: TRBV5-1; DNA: TGCGCCAGCAGCCCCCGACTAGCGACCAGCACAGATACGCAGTATTTT; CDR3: CASSPRLATSTDTQYF
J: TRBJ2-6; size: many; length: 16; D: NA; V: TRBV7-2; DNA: TGTGCCAGCAGCCTAGTGGCCAACTCTGGGGCCAACGTCCTGACTTTC; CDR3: CASSLVANSGANVLTF
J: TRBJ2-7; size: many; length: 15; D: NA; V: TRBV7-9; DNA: TGTGCCAGCAGCTTCCATGGGCAGCTCTCCTACGAGCAGTACTTC; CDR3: CASSFHGQLSYEQYF
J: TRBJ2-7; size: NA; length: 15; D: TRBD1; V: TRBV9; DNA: TGTGCCAGCAGCCCAGAGAGACAGGGGGGATACGAGCAGTACTTC; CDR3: CASSPERQGGYEQYF
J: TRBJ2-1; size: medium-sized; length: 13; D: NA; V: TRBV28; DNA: TGTGCCAGCAGTTTCGACAGGTCCAATGAGCAGTTCTTC; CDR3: CASSFDRSNEQFF
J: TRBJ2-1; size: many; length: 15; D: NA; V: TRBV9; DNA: TGTGCCAGCAGCCTTAGCGGAGCCGAATACAATGAGCAGTTCTTC; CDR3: CASSLSGAEYNEQFF
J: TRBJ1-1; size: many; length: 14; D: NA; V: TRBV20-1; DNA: TGCAGTGCTAGAGAGAGAGGGGGAGGCACTGAAGCTTTCTTT; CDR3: CSARERGGGTEAFF
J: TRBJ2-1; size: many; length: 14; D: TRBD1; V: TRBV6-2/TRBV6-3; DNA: TGTGCCAGCACGGACAGGAGGTCCTACAATGAGCAGTTCTTC; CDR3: CASTDRRSYNEQFF
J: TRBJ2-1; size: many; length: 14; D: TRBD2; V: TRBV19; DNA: TGTGCCAGCCAGGGACTAGCCTCGTACAATGAGCAGTTCTTC; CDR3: CASQGLASYNEQFF
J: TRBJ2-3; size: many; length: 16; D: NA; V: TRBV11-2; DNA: TGTGCCAGCAGCTCTTTCAGCGGGCCGGGGAGAGATACGCAGTATTTT; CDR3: CASSSFSGPGRDTQYF
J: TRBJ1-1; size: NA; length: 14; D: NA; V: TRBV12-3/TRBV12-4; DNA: TGTGCCAGCAGTTTAGGGACGGTGAACACTGAAGCTTTCTTT; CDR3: CASSLGTVNTEAFF
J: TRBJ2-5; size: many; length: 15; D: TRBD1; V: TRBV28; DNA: TGTGCCAGCAGTGTCGGGACAGGGGGTTTGGAGACCCAGTACTTC; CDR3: CASSVGTGGLETQYF
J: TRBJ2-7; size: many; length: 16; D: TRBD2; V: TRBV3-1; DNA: TGTGCCAGCAGCCAAGATTGGCTAGCGGGCTCCTACGAGCAGTACTTC; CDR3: CASSQDWLAGSYEQYF
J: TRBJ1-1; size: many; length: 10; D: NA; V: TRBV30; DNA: TGTGCCTGGAAGATTACTGAAGCTTTCTTT; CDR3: CAWKITEAFF
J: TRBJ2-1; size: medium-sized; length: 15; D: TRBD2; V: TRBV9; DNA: TGTGCCAGCAGTTCAAGGTGGGCGGGGGACAATGAGCAGTTCTTC; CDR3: CASSSRWAGDNEQFF
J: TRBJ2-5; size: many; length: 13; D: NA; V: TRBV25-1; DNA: TGTGCCAGCAGTAGGGACGGAAGAGAGACCCAGTACTTC; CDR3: CASSRDGRETQYF
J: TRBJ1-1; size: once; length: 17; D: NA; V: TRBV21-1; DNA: TGTGCCAGCAGCAAAGCTCGGACCCCGGGAAAGGGCACTGAAGCTTTCTTT; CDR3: CASSKARTPGKGTEAFF
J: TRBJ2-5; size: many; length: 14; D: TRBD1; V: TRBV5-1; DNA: TGCGCCAGCAGCGTAGGGACAGCTCAAGAGACCCAGTACTTC; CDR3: CASSVGTAQETQYF
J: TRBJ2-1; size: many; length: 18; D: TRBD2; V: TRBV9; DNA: TGTGCCAGCAGCGCCGAACTAGCGGGAGCCCCCCCGTACAATGAGCAGTTCTTC; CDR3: CASSAELAGAPPYNEQFF
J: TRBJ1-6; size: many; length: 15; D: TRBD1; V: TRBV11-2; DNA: TGTGCCAGCAGCTTAGAAACAGGGGGGAATTCACCCCTCCACTTT; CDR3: CASSLETGGNSPLHF
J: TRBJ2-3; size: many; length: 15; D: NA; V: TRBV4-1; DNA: TGCGCCAGCAGCCAAGTTGCTAGTGAGGGGGATACGCAGTATTTT; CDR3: CASSQVASEGDTQYF
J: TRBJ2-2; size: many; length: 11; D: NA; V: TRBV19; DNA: TGTGCCAGTAGTATCTCCGGGGAGCTGTTTTTT; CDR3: CASSISGELFF
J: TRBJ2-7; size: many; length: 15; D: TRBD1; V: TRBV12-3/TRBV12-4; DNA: TGTGCCAGCAGTTATGGCAGGGGGCGTACCTACGAGCAGTACTTC; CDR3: CASSYGRGRTYEQYF
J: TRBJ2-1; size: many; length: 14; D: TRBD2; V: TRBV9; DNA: TGTGCCAGCGAAGGGACTAGCGGGAGTTCTAAGCAGTTCTTC; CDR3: CASEGTSGSSKQFF
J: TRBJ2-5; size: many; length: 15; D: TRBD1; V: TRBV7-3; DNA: TGTGCCAGCAGCTTAGGGACAGGGGGCGATGAGACCCAGTACTTC; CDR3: CASSLGTGGDETQYF
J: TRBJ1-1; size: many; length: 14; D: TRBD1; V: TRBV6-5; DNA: TGTGCCAGCAGACTGGGACAGGGAAACACTGAAGCTTTCTTT; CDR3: CASRLGQGNTEAFF
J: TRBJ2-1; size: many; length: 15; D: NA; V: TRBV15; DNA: TGTGCCACCAGCAGAGAGACCCCGGACGACAATGAGCAGTTCTTC; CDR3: CATSRETPDDNEQFF
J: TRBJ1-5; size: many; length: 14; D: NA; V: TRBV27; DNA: TGTGCCAGCAGTTTAAAGGATAGCAATCAGCCCCAGCATTTT; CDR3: CASSLKDSNQPQHF
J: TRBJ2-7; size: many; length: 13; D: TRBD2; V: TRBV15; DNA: TGTGCCACCAGGGCTAGCGGGAGTCCCGAGCAGTACTTC; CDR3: CATRASGSPEQYF
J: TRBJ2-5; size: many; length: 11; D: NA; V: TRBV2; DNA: TGTGCCAGCGGGACATCGGATACCCAGTACTTC; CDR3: CASGTSDTQYF
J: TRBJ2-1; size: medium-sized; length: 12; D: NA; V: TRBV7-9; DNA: TGTGCCAGCAGCCTGTCAGTGAACGAGCAGTTCTTC; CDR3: CASSLSVNEQFF
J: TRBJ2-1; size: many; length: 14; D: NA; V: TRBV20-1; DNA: TGCAGTGCTGAGGGGGGGACTAATTACAATGAGCAGTTCTTC; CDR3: CSAEGGTNYNEQFF
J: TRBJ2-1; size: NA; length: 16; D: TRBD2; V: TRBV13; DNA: TGTGCCAGCAGCCAGCCCGGAGCGGGGGCCTACAATGAGCAGTTCTTC; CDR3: CASSQPGAGAYNEQFF
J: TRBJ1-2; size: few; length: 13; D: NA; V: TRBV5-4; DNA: TGTGCCAGCAGCTTGGCCAAGGGTTTTGGCTACACCTTC; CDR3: CASSLAKGFGYTF
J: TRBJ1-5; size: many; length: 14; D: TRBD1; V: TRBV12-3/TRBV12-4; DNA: TGTGCCAGCGTTGGGACAGGGAGCGGTCAGCCCCAGCATTTT; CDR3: CASVGTGSGQPQHF
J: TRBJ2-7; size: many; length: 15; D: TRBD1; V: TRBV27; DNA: TGTGCCAGCTCGGGGATTGGGACAGGGCCCTACGAGCAGTACTTC; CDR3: CASSGIGTGPYEQYF
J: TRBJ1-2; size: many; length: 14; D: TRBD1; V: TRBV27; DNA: TGTGCCAGCAGTTTGGCGGGACAGGGGGTTGGCTACACCTTC; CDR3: CASSLAGQGVGYTF
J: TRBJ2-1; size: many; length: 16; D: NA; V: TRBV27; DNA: TGTGCCAGCAGTTGGTACCTCTCAGCCTCCTACAATGAGCAGTTCTTC; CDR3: CASSWYLSASYNEQFF
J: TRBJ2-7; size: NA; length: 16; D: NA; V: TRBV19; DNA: TGTGCCAGTAGTCCGAACCCGACAGGCGCAACCTACGAGCAGTACTTC; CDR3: CASSPNPTGATYEQYF
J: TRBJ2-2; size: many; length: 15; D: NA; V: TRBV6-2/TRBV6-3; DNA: TGTGCCAGCACCGCGGCAGCAAGAGGCACCGGGGAGCTGTTTTTT; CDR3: CASTAAARGTGELFF
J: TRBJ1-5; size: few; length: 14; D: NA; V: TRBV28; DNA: TGTGCCAGCAGGGGGACGGGTTACAATCAGCCCCAGCATTTT; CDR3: CASRGTGYNQPQHF
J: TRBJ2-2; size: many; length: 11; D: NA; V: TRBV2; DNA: TGTGCCAGCATTGAGTCCGGGGAGCTGTTTTTT; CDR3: CASIESGELFF
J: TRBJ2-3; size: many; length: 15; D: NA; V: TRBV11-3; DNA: TGTGCCAGCAGCTTACGAGGGACAAACACAGATACGCAGTATTTT; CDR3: CASSLRGTNTDTQYF
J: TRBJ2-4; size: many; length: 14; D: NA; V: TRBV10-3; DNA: TGTGCCATCAGTGACAGGATAGCCAAAAACATTCAGTACTTC; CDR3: CAISDRIAKNIQYF
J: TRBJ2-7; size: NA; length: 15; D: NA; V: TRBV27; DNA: TGTGCCAGCAGTTATACAGGGACCTACGTATACGAGCAGTACTTC; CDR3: CASSYTGTYVYEQYF
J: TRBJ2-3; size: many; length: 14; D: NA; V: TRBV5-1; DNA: TGCGCCAGCAGCACCGCCTTAAACGGGGATACGCAGTATTTT; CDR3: CASSTALNGDTQYF
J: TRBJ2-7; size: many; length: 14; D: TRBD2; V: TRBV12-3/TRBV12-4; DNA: TGTGCCAGCAGACAGGGACTAGGGTCCTACGAGCAGTACTTC; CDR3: CASRQGLGSYEQYF
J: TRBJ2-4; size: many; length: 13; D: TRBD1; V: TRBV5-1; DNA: TGCGCCAGCCACGGGACAGGAGAAAACATTCAGTACTTC; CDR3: CASHGTGENIQYF
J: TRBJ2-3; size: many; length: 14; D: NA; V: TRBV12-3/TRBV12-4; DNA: TGTGCCAGCAGTTTAGACGGGACCACGTATACGCAGTATTTT; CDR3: CASSLDGTTYTQYF
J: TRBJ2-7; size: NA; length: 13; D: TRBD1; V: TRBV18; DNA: TGTGCCAGCTCACCTCGAGGGGGCCGCGAGCAGTACTTC; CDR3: CASSPRGGREQYF
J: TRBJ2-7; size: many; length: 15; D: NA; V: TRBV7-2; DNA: TGTGCCAGCAGTTTAGTGGCGCAGAGCAACTACGAGCAGTACTTC; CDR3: CASSLVAQSNYEQYF
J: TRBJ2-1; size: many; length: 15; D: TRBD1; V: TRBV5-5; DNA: TGTGCCAGCAGCTGGGGGACAGGGCCCTACAATGAGCAGTTCTTC; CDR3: CASSWGTGPYNEQFF
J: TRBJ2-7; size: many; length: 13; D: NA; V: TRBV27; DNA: TGTGCCAGCAGTACATCCCTGTCCTCCGAGCAGTACTTC; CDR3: CASSTSLSSEQYF
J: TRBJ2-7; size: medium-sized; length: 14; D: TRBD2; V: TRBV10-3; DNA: TGTGCCATCAGTGACCTAGCGGGGTCCTACGAGCAGTACTTC; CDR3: CAISDLAGSYEQYF